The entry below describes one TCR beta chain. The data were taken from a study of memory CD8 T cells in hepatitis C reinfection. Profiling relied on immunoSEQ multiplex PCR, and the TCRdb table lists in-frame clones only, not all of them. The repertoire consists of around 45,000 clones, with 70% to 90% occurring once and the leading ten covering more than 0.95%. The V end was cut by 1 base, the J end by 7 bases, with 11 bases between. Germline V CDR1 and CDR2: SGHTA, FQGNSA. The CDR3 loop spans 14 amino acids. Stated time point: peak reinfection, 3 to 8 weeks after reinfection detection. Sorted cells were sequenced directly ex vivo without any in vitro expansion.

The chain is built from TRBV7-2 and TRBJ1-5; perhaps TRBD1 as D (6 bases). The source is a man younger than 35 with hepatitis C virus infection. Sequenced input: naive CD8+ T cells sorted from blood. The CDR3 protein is CASSLEQGVQPQHF. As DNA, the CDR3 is TGTGCCAGCAGCTTAGAACAGGGCGTGCAGCCCCAGCATTTT. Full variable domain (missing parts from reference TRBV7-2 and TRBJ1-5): GAGVSQSPSNKVTEKGKDVELRCDPISGHTALYWYRQSLGQGLEFLIYFQGNSAPDKSGLPSDRFSAERTGGSVSTLTIQRTQQEDSAVYLCASSLEQGVQPQHFGDGTRLSIL.